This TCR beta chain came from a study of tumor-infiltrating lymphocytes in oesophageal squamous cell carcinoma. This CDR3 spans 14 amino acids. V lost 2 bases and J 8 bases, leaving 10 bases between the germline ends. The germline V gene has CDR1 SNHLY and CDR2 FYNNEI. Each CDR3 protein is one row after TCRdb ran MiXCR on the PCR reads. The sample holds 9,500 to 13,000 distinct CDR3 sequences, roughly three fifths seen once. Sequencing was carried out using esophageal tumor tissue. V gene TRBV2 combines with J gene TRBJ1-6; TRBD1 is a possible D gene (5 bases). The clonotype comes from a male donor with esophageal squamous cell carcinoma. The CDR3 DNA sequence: TGTGCCAGCAGTGAAATTAAAGGGGATTCACCCCTCCACTTT. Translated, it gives CASSEIKGDSPLHF.